This T cell receptor (beta chain) came from a study of radiotherapy plus CTLA-4 blockade in lung cancer. Here immunoSEQ multiplex PCR was the method, and the copy in TCRdb shows in-frame clones only, minus some. The sample carries roughly 97,000 clones, 65% to 80% recorded once. Overall study findings and caveats: Following radiotherapy plus ipilimumab, tumor-derived TCR clones expanded in the blood.

This CDR3 has 11 amino acids. The germline V gene has CDR1 SQVTM and CDR2 ANQGSEA. Trimming stripped 4 bases from V and 10 bases from J, with 13 bases between. CTLA-4 blockade using ipilimumab, together with focal radiation, was received by patients with chemo-refractory metastatic non-small-cell lung cancer. As regards this clone: What it binds is not known.

The sample consisted of peripheral blood, taken from a patient treated with radiotherapy plus ipilimumab. The receptor's source is a human donor with non-small cell lung cancer who had a partial response to radiotherapy plus ipilimumab. Some clones in this sample may be carry-over from other donors' samples. The rearrangement links TRBV29-1 to TRBJ2-5, with D maybe TRBD2 (6 bases). For the CDR3, the DNA is TGCAGCGTTGGGGGACGGGAGTTCCAGTACTTC. It yields the protein CSVGGREFQYF.